This T cell receptor beta chain originates from a study of blood T cell repertoires in COVID-19. This CDR3 has 15 residues. Germline assignment: CDR1 MNHEY and CDR2 SVGEGT. The ends were cut back, 2 bases at V and 4 bases at J, with 13 bases in the middle. How the authors handled the data: Nucleated cell number was recorded as an estimate derived from reference gene primer amplification. The protocol was immunoSEQ multiplex PCR, while the TCRdb copy is restricted to in-frame clones and leaves out a portion. V and J calls and clone size are as listed in that table; D and trimming were resolved from the DNA. The table has about 350,000 clones, over 85% seen once.

Sample: peripheral blood. The chain has TRBV6-2 or TRBV6-3 and TRBJ2-3; D perhaps matches TRBD1 (5 bases). The sequence was obtained from a woman aged 60-75 years with COVID-19, enrolled during active disease. Here the CDR3 DNA reads TGTGCCAGCAGTTACCAGGGCCGTCGCGCAGATACGCAGTATTTT. Its protein is CASSYQGRRADTQYF.